The source of this TCR beta chain is a study of blood T cell repertoires in COVID-19. About the research overall: COVID-19 samples from acute and convalescent phases originated in the United States, Italy and Spain. PBMCs, B-cell-depleted T cells, or T cells provided the cDNA or gDNA that made up the material.

This CDR3 region has 12 residues. In germline, CDR1 is LNHDA, CDR2 SQIVND (reference sequence). The V gene lost 9 bases and the J gene lost 4 bases, with 12 bases spanning the gap. As handled by the study authors: Amplification with reference gene primers provided the estimates of nucleated cell counts. TCRdb keeps only in-frame clones here, not all; method: immunoSEQ multiplex PCR. For V, J and clone size, that table is used; D and trimming come from the DNA. The sample lists tens of thousands of clones; 70% to 90% were seen once. The chain uses TRBV19 and TRBJ1-2, with unresolved D. The clonotype originates from a man in his sixties with acute or convalescent COVID-19. Sequenced: peripheral blood. The chain's CDR3 is CASRPRSYGYTF. In DNA form, the CDR3 reads TGTGCCAGCCGACCCCGGAGCTATGGCTACACCTTC.